The 32 T cell receptor beta chains presented below share a single source sample, sequenced in a study of T cell responses to AZD1222 COVID-19 vaccine. The table came from immunoSEQ multiplex PCR; TCRdb's copy has only in-frame clones and leaves some out. Found here are 120,000 to 150,000 clones, about 90% of them singletons; the top ten hold 2.8%. The sample here was peripheral blood, taken on day 0 of MenACWY control vaccination. All receptors derive from an adult in good health.

This chain links TRBV5-5 with TRBJ2-7, with 10 bases matching TRBD1. CDR1 and CDR2 (germline): SGHKS, YYEKEE (reference sequence). The CDR3 is made up of 15 amino acids. J gave up 2 bases and V 3 bases, and 5 bases lay outside the gene matches. The chain's CDR3 is CASSYLGQGAYEQYF. CDR3 in DNA: TGTGCCAGCAGCTATCTCGGACAGGGGGCCTACGAGCAGTACTTC. Together with reference TRBV5-5 and TRBJ2-7, the CDR3 gives the full variable domain: DAGVTQSPTHLIKTRGQQVTLRCSPISGHKSVSWYQQVLGQGPQFIFQYYEKEERGRGNFPDRFSARQFPNYSSELNVNALLLGDSALYLCASSYLGQGAYEQYFGPGTRLTVT.

The V gene is TRBV27, the J gene TRBJ1-4; no definite D call. Deletions cut 9 bases from V and 2 bases from J, with 16 bases between. CDR1 is MNHEY, CDR2 SMNVEV, per germline (reference sequence). This CDR3 has 15 amino acids. The CDR3 DNA is TGTGCCAGTAAAGTCCAGGTAGCGACTAATGAAAAACTGTTTTTT. This gives the protein CASKVQVATNEKLFF.

The J gene is TRBJ2-7, the V gene TRBV2; TRBD1 is a possible D gene (6 bases). Between the trimmed V and J ends, which lost 8 bases and 4 bases, there was a span of 18 bases. Germline V CDR1 and CDR2: SNHLY, FYNNEI. The CDR3 runs 14 residues. CDR3 protein: CASAREDRVYEQYF. CDR3 coding DNA: TGTGCCAGCGCCCGAGAGGACAGAGTATACGAGCAGTACTTC.

Of note for this clone: Other DNA sequences in the same sample also yield this CDR3. The chain joins TRBV3-1 (or the pseudogene TRBV3-2) to TRBJ1-1; D not certain. The CDR3 spans 13 residues. V was trimmed by 3 bases and J by 1 base, leaving 6 bases between them. Germline-derived CDR1 and CDR2 are LGHDT and YNNKEL (reference sequence). This CDR3 reads CASSQGGNTEAFF. The CDR3 coding sequence is TGTGCCAGCAGCCAGGGAGGGAACACTGAAGCTTTCTTT.

The chain links TRBV6-1 to TRBJ1-1, with D perhaps TRBD1 (6 bases). CDR1 is MNHNS, CDR2 SASEGT, per germline. The CDR3 is 14 residues long. V lost 2 bases and J 8 bases, leaving 15 bases between the germline ends. The CDR3 is CASSESGGTIEAFF. CDR3 coding DNA: TGTGCCAGCAGTGAATCGGGGGGGACAATAGAAGCTTTCTTT.

The table lists this clone with a count of one. The V call is TRBV11-2, the J call TRBJ1-5; D gene unclear. V was trimmed by 0 bases and J by 5 bases, leaving 8 bases between them. The CDR3 totals 14 residues. The germline V gene encodes CDR1 SGHAT and CDR2 FQNNGV. CDR3 amino acids: CASSLDKGHQPQHF. The CDR3 nucleotides are TGTGCCAGCAGCTTAGATAAAGGGCATCAGCCCCAGCATTTT.

The chain has TRBV19 and TRBJ1-1, with D perhaps matching TRBD1 (6 bases). Germline assignment: CDR1 LNHDA and CDR2 SQIVND (reference sequence). Trimming pared 2 bases from V and 1 base from J, leaving 20 bases between. This CDR3 spans 18 amino acids. CDR3 sequence reads: CASSISMGGSVWNTEAFF. Here the CDR3 DNA reads TGTGCCAGTAGTATATCGATGGGGGGCTCGGTATGGAACACTGAAGCTTTCTTT.

V usage is TRBV4-1 and J usage is TRBJ1-6; D is unclear. Between the trimmed V and J ends, which lost 0 bases and 8 bases, there was a span of 11 bases. Germline CDR1 MGHRA, CDR2 YSYEKL. The CDR3 covers 15 residues. CDR3 nucleotides: TGCGCCAGCAGCCAAGAGAGGTTCGGGTATTCACCCCTCCACTTT. This gives the protein CASSQERFGYSPLHF.

This clone was seen just once. This chain joins TRBV4-2 and TRBJ2-7; 8 bases align to TRBD2. J was trimmed by 3 bases and V by 0 bases; bases with no gene match: 19. The length of the CDR3 is 20 residues. Looked up from germline, CDR1 is LGHNA and CDR2 is YNFKEQ. The CDR3 sequence: CASSQDLGLAPGTRNYEQYF. CDR3 coding DNA: TGTGCCAGCAGCCAAGATTTAGGGTTGGCCCCCGGGACTAGAAACTACGAGCAGTACTTC.

This clone was seen just once. The chain recombines TRBV9 with TRBJ2-7, with 8 bases lining up with TRBD1. V shed 3 bases, J shed 4 bases, and the junction held 3 bases outside the gene matches. Germline values: CDR1 SGDLS, CDR2 YYNGEE. This CDR3 region has 13 residues. The CDR3 region is CASSGQGQYEQYF. CDR3 coding DNA: TGTGCCAGCAGCGGACAGGGGCAGTACGAGCAGTACTTC.

The chain recombines TRBV9 with TRBJ1-1; D is unclear. The CDR3 totals 13 residues. Trimming removed 3 bases at V and 6 bases at J, with 12 bases between. Per the germline V gene, CDR1 is SGDLS and CDR2 is YYNGEE. As DNA, the CDR3 is TGTGCCAGCAGCGCTGGACTGGCCTCTGAAGCTTTCTTT. Translation gives CASSAGLASEAFF.

The chain's CDR3 is CASSQCSREGSYEQYF. Here the CDR3 DNA reads TGCGCCAGCAGCCAATGTTCTAGGGAGGGATCCTACGAGCAGTACTTC. The chain carries TRBV4-1 and TRBJ2-7; TRBD2 agrees at 7 bases. This CDR3 has 16 residues. J was trimmed by 1 base and V by 2 bases; bases with no gene match: 8. CDR1 MGHRA and CDR2 YSYEKL come from the germline V gene.

The V gene is TRBV6-5, the J gene TRBJ1-2, with 8 bases fitting TRBD1. With 5 bases clipped from V and 8 bases from J, the junction kept 10 bases outside the gene matches. Germline CDR1 reads MNHEY; CDR2 reads SVGAGI. This CDR3 contains 14 residues. This CDR3 is CASSLGQGAEGYTF. In DNA form, the CDR3 reads TGTGCCAGCAGTCTGGGGCAGGGGGCGGAGGGCTACACCTTC.

This chain links TRBV9 with TRBJ1-5; the D is unclear. The V end lost 0 bases, the J end lost 3 bases, and 7 bases lay between the germline ends. This CDR3 region has 14 residues. From germline, CDR1 is SGDLS and CDR2 YYNGEE. Here the CDR3 DNA reads TGTGCCAGCAGCGTAGGGCCGAACAATCAGCCCCAGCATTTT. This gives the protein CASSVGPNNQPQHF.

The V gene is TRBV5-4, the J gene TRBJ1-1; 9 positions agree with TRBD1. CDR1 and CDR2 (germline): SGHNT, YYREEE (reference sequence). After removal of 4 bases from V and 3 bases from J, the junction contained 10 bases not matched to a gene. The CDR3 covers 16 residues. The chain's CDR3 is CASSLGQGTPYTEAFF. CDR3 in DNA: TGTGCCAGCAGCCTCGGACAGGGGACTCCTTACACTGAAGCTTTCTTT.

The gene calls are TRBV12-3 or TRBV12-4 and TRBJ1-5; tentatively, D is TRBD1 (5 bases). The CDR3 loop spans 13 amino acids. V lost 3 bases, J lost 8 bases, and 11 bases lay in between. The CDR3 region has the DNA TGTGCCAGCAGTTTTGACAGCGCTGAGCCCCAGCATTTT. Translation gives CASSFDSAEPQHF.

The V and J genes are TRBV7-9 and TRBJ2-7, with 11 bases aligning to TRBD1. The CDR3 loop spans 16 amino acids. J was trimmed by 5 bases and V by 3 bases; bases with no gene match: 9. Germline V gene lookup returns CDR1 SEHNR and CDR2 FQNEAQ (reference sequence). This chain's CDR3 is CASSLPRDRGGNEQYF. CDR3 bases: TGTGCCAGCAGCTTGCCCCGGGACAGGGGGGGGAACGAGCAGTACTTC. Filled out from reference TRBV7-9 and TRBJ2-7, the complete variable domain reads DTGVSQNPRHKITKRGQNVTFRCDPISEHNRLYWYRQTLGQGPEFLTYFQNEAQLEKSRLLSDRFSAERPKGSFSTLEIQRTEQGDSAMYLCASSLPRDRGGNEQYFGPGTRLTVT.

The chain recombines TRBV5-1 with TRBJ2-7; 8 bases are a match to TRBD2. This CDR3 spans 13 amino acids. The germline V gene has CDR1 SGHRS and CDR2 YFSETQ. Trimming removed 0 bases from V and 10 bases from J; junction bases left unmatched: 6. In DNA form, the CDR3 reads TGCGCCAGCAGCTTGGTGTCTAGCGGGTCCCAGTACTTC. Its translation: CASSLVSSGSQYF.

V gene TRBV5-1 combines with J gene TRBJ1-1; TRBD1 might be the D (5 bases). Germline CDR1 and CDR2: SGHRS and YFSETQ. V was pared by 0 bases and J by 7 bases, with 7 bases between. CDR3 size: 12 residues. CDR3 protein: CASSLVGVEAFF. CDR3 DNA sequence: TGCGCCAGCAGCTTGGTGGGGGTTGAAGCTTTCTTT.

V gene TRBV3-1 (or the pseudogene TRBV3-2) combines with J gene TRBJ1-2; no reliable D call. Trimming pared 1 base from V and 6 bases from J, leaving 6 bases between. The CDR3 runs to 12 residues. Germline lookup yields CDR1 LGHDT and CDR2 YNNKEL (reference sequence). Here the CDR3 reads CASSQGGNGYTF. The DNA of the CDR3 is TGTGCCAGCAGCCAAGGGGGAAATGGCTACACCTTC.

The CDR3 coding sequence is TGTGCCAGCAGCTTATTCCGCCAAGCGAGGGGGAACGAGCAGTACTTC. It is translated as CASSLFRQARGNEQYF. V gene TRBV7-9 combines with J gene TRBJ2-7; a possible D gene is TRBD1 (6 bases). The germline V gene has CDR1 SEHNR and CDR2 FQNEAQ (reference sequence). The CDR3 extends over 16 amino acids. Trimming left V 2 bases short and J 5 bases short, with 19 bases between.

The chain carries TRBV27 and TRBJ1-2; D gene uncertain. The V gene lost 3 bases and the J gene lost 4 bases, with 9 bases spanning the gap. The CDR3 spans 13 residues. Looked up from germline, CDR1 is MNHEY and CDR2 is SMNVEV (reference sequence). The DNA for the CDR3 is TGTGCCAGCAGTTTCAGCGGGGTCTATGGCTACACCTTC. Translation: CASSFSGVYGYTF.

The chain employs TRBV5-1 and TRBJ2-6; no firm D call. With 4 bases removed from V and 4 bases from J, the gap between germline ends came to 12 bases. Germline V lookup: CDR1 SGHRS, CDR2 YFSETQ. This CDR3 has 15 amino acids. This CDR3 is CASSPTFTGANVLTF. CDR3 DNA: TGCGCCAGCAGCCCAACCTTTACAGGGGCCAACGTCCTGACTTTC.

The chain recombines TRBV3-1 (or the pseudogene TRBV3-2) with TRBJ1-2; no definite D call. Germline CDR1 LGHDT, CDR2 YNNKEL (reference sequence). The CDR3 totals 14 residues. Between the trimmed V and J ends, which lost 0 bases and 8 bases, there was a span of 13 bases. This CDR3 is CASSQDDPSRGYTF. CDR3 DNA sequence: TGTGCCAGCAGCCAAGATGACCCATCGAGAGGCTACACCTTC.

The J gene is TRBJ2-5, the V gene TRBV5-6; D is perhaps TRBD1 (5 bases). Trimming removed 3 bases at V and 5 bases at J, with 17 bases between. The CDR3 totals 15 residues. From germline, CDR1 is SGHDT and CDR2 YYEEEE. The CDR3 coding sequence is TGTGCCAGCAGCTACCGGACACAAATGGGGGAGACCCAGTACTTC. Protein sequence: CASSYRTQMGETQYF.

The rearrangement links TRBV19 to TRBJ1-5; D perhaps matches TRBD1 (5 bases). The germline V gene encodes CDR1 LNHDA and CDR2 SQIVND (reference sequence). V lost 5 bases, J lost 5 bases, and 16 bases lay in between. This CDR3 contains 15 residues. The CDR3 spells CASSPRGDPDQPQHF. DNA for the CDR3: TGTGCCAGTAGTCCCCGAGGGGACCCTGATCAGCCCCAGCATTTT. The variable domain in full, with the rest retrieved from reference TRBV19 and TRBJ1-5, is DGGITQSPKYLFRKEGQNVTLSCEQNLNHDAMYWYRQDPGQGLRLIYYSQIVNDFQKGDIAEGYSVSREKKESFPLTVTSAQKNPTAFYLCASSPRGDPDQPQHFGDGTRLSIL.

V usage is TRBV11-2 and J usage is TRBJ1-2; perhaps TRBD1 as D (6 bases). Germline V CDR1 and CDR2: SGHAT, FQNNGV. The CDR3 covers 16 residues. Trimming took 4 bases from V and 0 from J, leaving 15 bases between them. In DNA, the CDR3 is TGTGCCAGCAGCTCGTTAATGGGGGCCTCTAACTATGGCTACACCTTC. Encoded protein: CASSSLMGASNYGYTF. Full variable domain (missing parts from reference TRBV11-2 and TRBJ1-2): EAGVAQSPRYKIIEKRQSVAFWCNPISGHATLYWYQQILGQGPKLLIQFQNNGVVDDSQLPKDRFSAERLKGVDSTLKIQPAKLEDSAVYLCASSSLMGASNYGYTFGSGTRLTVV.

The chain combines TRBV5-1 with TRBJ1-1; D is uncertain. This CDR3 is built from 16 residues. Germline CDR1 reads SGHRS; CDR2 reads YFSETQ. The V end lost 4 bases, the J end lost 4 bases, and 20 bases lay between the germline ends. DNA of the CDR3: TGCGCCAGCAGCCCTTGGGTCCTCAAGGAGGGCACTGAAGCTTTCTTT. Its protein product is CASSPWVLKEGTEAFF.

The genes are TRBV3-1 (or the pseudogene TRBV3-2) and TRBJ1-4; 8 bases fit TRBD1. V shed 4 bases, J shed 2 bases, and the junction held 3 bases outside the gene matches. The germline gives CDR1 LGHDT, CDR2 YNNKEL (reference sequence). The CDR3 consists of 15 residues. Here the CDR3 reads CASSLQGATNEKLFF. The CDR3 bases are TGTGCCAGCAGCCTTCAGGGGGCGACTAATGAAAAACTGTTTTTT.

The CDR3 DNA follows: TGTGCCAGCAGCCCTACAGGGGTCGACTCTGGAAACACCATATATTTT. This gives the protein CASSPTGVDSGNTIYF. The chain combines TRBV9 with TRBJ1-3, with 7 bases lining up with TRBD1. J gave up 0 bases and V 4 bases, and 7 bases lay outside the gene matches. Per the germline V gene, CDR1 is SGDLS and CDR2 is YYNGEE. This CDR3 has 16 amino acids.

The gene calls are TRBV27 and TRBJ1-1; possibly TRBD1 for D (5 bases). Germline CDR1 MNHEY, CDR2 SMNVEV (reference sequence). The ends were cut back, 5 bases at V and 4 bases at J, with 14 bases in the middle. The CDR3 is 14 amino acids. The CDR3 DNA is TGTGCCAGCAGTACCCGGACAAGCTCCACTGAAGCTTTCTTT. Its protein is CASSTRTSSTEAFF.

Worth noting for this clone: This same CDR3 is encoded by further DNA sequences in the sample. The V gene is TRBV11-2, the J gene TRBJ1-1, with 7 nucleotides matching TRBD1. V shed 5 bases, J shed 1 base, and the junction held 4 bases outside the gene matches. Germline V gives CDR1 SGHAT, CDR2 FQNNGV. The length of the CDR3 is 14 residues. The CDR3 spells CASSTWTGNTEAFF. CDR3 coding DNA: TGTGCCAGCAGCACCTGGACAGGGAACACTGAAGCTTTCTTT.